Following are 27 T cell receptor beta chains from one sample sequenced in a study of OX40 agonist ivuxolimab in advanced cancers. Some clones are missing from TCRdb's copy, which holds only in-frame ones; the method was immunoSEQ multiplex PCR. The sample holds around 150,000 clones, roughly 94% seen once. This material consisted of CD4+ or CD8+ T cells sorted from blood, taken in a trial of the OX40 agonist ivuxolimab. These receptors all come from an adult with an advanced solid tumor such as melanoma, head and neck, liver or kidney cancer.

This clone was detected only once. This sequence joins TRBV25-1 and TRBJ1-1; 8 bases fit TRBD1. This CDR3 has 15 residues. In germline, CDR1 is MGHDK, CDR2 SYGVNS. V gave up 1 base and J gave up 1 base; unmatched junction bases: 2. The CDR3 reads CASSEFQGANTEAFF. The CDR3 coding sequence is TGTGCCAGCAGTGAATTTCAGGGGGCGAACACTGAAGCTTTCTTT.

The rearrangement uses TRBV6-1 and TRBJ2-2; tentative D call: TRBD1 (6 bases). The CDR3 is 15 residues long. From germline, CDR1 is MNHNS and CDR2 SASEGT. Trimming cost V 6 bases and J 6 bases, with 17 bases left between them. CDR3 sequence: CASRAQGSVSGELFF. CDR3 sequence (DNA): TGTGCCAGCAGAGCACAGGGCTCAGTCTCCGGGGAGCTGTTTTTT.

This chain links TRBV19 with TRBJ1-3; tentatively, D is TRBD1 (6 bases). Trimming took off 6 bases at V and 6 bases at J, with 9 bases between the two ends. The CDR3 has 12 amino acids. Germline values: CDR1 LNHDA, CDR2 SQIVND (reference sequence). The CDR3 nucleotides are TGTGCCAGTAGAGGACAGTCAAACACCATATATTTT. It encodes CASRGQSNTIYF.

The chain is built from TRBV18 and TRBJ1-6, with 7 bases aligning to TRBD1. The junction had 5 bases not matched to a gene; V was cut back by 6 bases and J by 9 bases. The CDR3 length is 13 residues. The germline V gene encodes CDR1 KGHSH and CDR2 LQKENI. The CDR3 DNA reads as TGTGCCAGCTCCGACGACAGGGCTTCACCCCTCCACTTT. Its translation is CASSDDRASPLHF.

This chain connects TRBV29-1 to TRBJ1-5; TRBD1 aligns across 9 bases. Losses at the gene ends were 3 bases for V and 0 bases for J; bases not matched to a gene: 9. The CDR3 is made up of 17 amino acids. From germline, CDR1 is SQVTM and CDR2 ANQGSEA. DNA of the CDR3: TGCAGCGTTGAGATTCCCGGGACAGGGCCTAGCAATCAGCCCCAGCATTTT. It translates to CSVEIPGTGPSNQPQHF.

The rearrangement links TRBV7-9 to TRBJ2-3, with 9 bases lining up with TRBD2. The CDR3 loop spans 16 amino acids. V was clipped by 0 bases and J by 3 bases; unmatched bases: 4. CDR1 is SEHNR, CDR2 FQNEAQ, per germline (reference sequence). CDR3 in DNA: TGTGCCAGCAGCTTAGCCCGGGGACTAGCAACAGATACGCAGTATTTT. This encodes CASSLARGLATDTQYF. The whole variable domain, filled in from reference TRBV7-9 and TRBJ2-3, reads DTGVSQNPRHKITKRGQNVTFRCDPISEHNRLYWYRQTLGQGPEFLTYFQNEAQLEKSRLLSDRFSAERPKGSFSTLEIQRTEQGDSAMYLCASSLARGLATDTQYFGPGTRLTVL.

The chain carries TRBV9 and TRBJ1-4; unclear D gene. Trimming took off 2 bases at V and 0 bases at J, with 11 bases between the two ends. The CDR3 contains 16 residues. Germline V lookup: CDR1 SGDLS, CDR2 YYNGEE. CDR3 residues: CASSVGLTATNEKLFF. The CDR3 DNA follows: TGTGCCAGCAGCGTCGGACTCACCGCAACTAATGAAAAACTGTTTTTT.

The CDR3 protein is CASRPDRGFVSEQYF. The CDR3 bases are TGTGCCAGCAGACCGGACAGGGGTTTTGTTTCCGAGCAGTACTTC. This sequence joins TRBV7-2 and TRBJ2-7; 9 positions match TRBD1. The trim removed 6 bases at V and 6 bases at J, leaving 12 bases unmatched. CDR1 and CDR2 from the germline V gene are SGHTA and FQGNSA. The CDR3 contains 15 residues. Complete variable domain (other parts from reference TRBV7-2 and TRBJ2-7): GAGVSQSPSNKVTEKGKDVELRCDPISGHTALYWYRQSLGQGLEFLIYFQGNSAPDKSGLPSDRFSAERTGGSVSTLTIQRTQQEDSAVYLCASRPDRGFVSEQYFGPGTRLTVT.

The chain employs TRBV5-1 and TRBJ2-5, with D maybe TRBD1 (6 bases). CDR1 SGHRS and CDR2 YFSETQ come from the germline V gene. The V end was cut by 4 bases, the J end by 5 bases, with 12 bases between. The CDR3 covers 13 residues. The CDR3 nucleotides are TGCGCCAGCAGCGTAGACAGGATGGAGACCCAGTACTTC. This sequence encodes CASSVDRMETQYF.

The chain combines TRBV4-2 with TRBJ2-3; 9 bases are shared with TRBD2. The CDR3 is 15 residues long. The V gene's germline CDR1 is LGHNA and CDR2 YNFKEQ. V gave up 4 bases and J gave up 6 bases; unmatched junction bases: 8. This CDR3 reads CASSRGVAGDDTQYF. DNA of the CDR3: TGTGCCAGCAGCCGCGGGGTAGCGGGAGACGATACGCAGTATTTT.

The V call is TRBV6-1, the J call TRBJ2-7, with 8 bases matching TRBD2. There are 13 residues in the CDR3. Germline V gene data show CDR1 as MNHNS and CDR2 as SASEGT. J gave up 6 bases and V 6 bases, and 7 bases lay outside the gene matches. The CDR3 DNA reads as TGTGCCAGCAGACTCACTAGCGGAAGCGAGCAGTACTTC. It is translated as CASRLTSGSEQYF.

The chain joins TRBV7-3 to TRBJ2-3; TRBD2 agrees at 7 bases. The trim removed 2 bases at V and 4 bases at J, leaving 9 bases unmatched. The CDR3 loop spans 16 amino acids. Germline assignment: CDR1 SGHTA and CDR2 FQGTGA. In DNA, the CDR3 is TGTGCCAGCAGCTTATCGGGGAGCGGGAACGCAGATACGCAGTATTTT. Its translation is CASSLSGSGNADTQYF.

This chain's CDR3 is CASSPAAGNTGELFF. CDR3 in DNA: TGTGCCAGCAGCCCCGCGGCGGGCAACACCGGGGAGCTGTTTTTT. The V and J genes are TRBV6-5 and TRBJ2-2; TRBD2 might be the D (5 bases). The germline V gene encodes CDR1 MNHEY and CDR2 SVGAGI. V was pared by 6 bases and J by 2 bases, with 13 bases between. The CDR3 has 15 amino acids.

The chain has TRBV10-1 and TRBJ1-4; D uncertain. V lost 4 bases to trimming and J lost 3 bases, with 12 bases between them. The V gene's germline CDR1 is WNHNN and CDR2 SYGVQD (reference sequence). This CDR3 spans 15 amino acids. This CDR3 is CASSAAGGSNEKLFF. In nucleotides, the CDR3 is TGCGCCAGCAGTGCCGCCGGCGGGTCTAATGAAAAACTGTTTTTT.

V and J are TRBV9 and TRBJ2-2; TRBD1 matches 7 bases. Germline assignment: CDR1 SGDLS and CDR2 YYNGEE. V lost 4 bases, J lost 0 bases, and 6 bases stayed unmatched. The CDR3 totals 16 residues. CDR3 sequence (DNA): TGTGCCAGCAGCTCCCGAGGGACAGCGAACACCGGGGAGCTGTTTTTT. Translated, it gives CASSSRGTANTGELFF. The full variable domain, with the rest looked up from reference TRBV9 and TRBJ2-2, is DSGVTQTPKHLITATGQRVTLRCSPRSGDLSVYWYQQSLDQGLQFLIQYYNGEERAKGNILERFSAQQFPDLHSELNLSSLELGDSALYFCASSSRGTANTGELFFGEGSRLTVL.

This clone showed up just once. The chain has TRBV4-3 and TRBJ2-1; TRBD2 matches at 11 bases. Looked up from germline, CDR1 is LGHNA and CDR2 is YSLEER. The CDR3 sequence is 17 residues long. The trim removed 0 bases at V and 4 bases at J, leaving 5 bases unmatched. DNA for the CDR3: TGCGCCAGCAGCCAAGATTGGGGGACTAGCGGATACAATGAGCAGTTCTTC. Protein product: CASSQDWGTSGYNEQFF.

The CDR3 DNA reads as TGTGCCTGGAGTGGGGGGAACACTGAAGCTTTCTTT. This encodes CAWSGGNTEAFF. The chain is built from TRBV30 and TRBJ1-1; D call uncertain. The CDR3 contains 12 residues. V was trimmed by 1 base and J by 1 base, leaving 4 bases between them. Germline assignment: CDR1 GTSNPN and CDR2 SVGIG (reference sequence).

This chain connects TRBV15 to TRBJ2-6; 7 bases are shared with TRBD1. The V gene's germline CDR1 is LNHNV and CDR2 YYDKDF (reference sequence). This CDR3 contains 22 residues. After removal of 0 bases from V and 4 bases from J, the junction contained 21 bases not matched to a gene. Written as DNA, the CDR3 is TGTGCCACCAGCAGAGATGTGACGCGGAAAGGGGGCGTTGGCTCGGGGGCCAACGTCCTGACTTTC. It specifies CATSRDVTRKGGVGSGANVLTF.

The genes are TRBV28 and TRBJ2-2, with D possibly matching TRBD1 (6 bases). There are 17 residues in the CDR3. The V and J ends lost 2 bases and 3 bases respectively, with 16 bases between them. Germline V CDR1 and CDR2: MDHEN, SYDVKM. Written as DNA, the CDR3 is TGTGCCAGCAGTTTAAACTCTTGGGGGCGCGACACCGGGGAGCTGTTTTTT. It codes for CASSLNSWGRDTGELFF.

The J gene is TRBJ1-2, the V gene TRBV28, with D possibly TRBD1 on 6 matching bases. Germline CDR1 and CDR2: MDHEN and SYDVKM. This CDR3 is 13 amino acids long. The CDR3: CASRDTSLYGYTF. CDR3 sequence (DNA): TGTGCAAGTCGGGACACTTCCCTCTATGGCTACACCTTC.

V is TRBV18 and J is TRBJ1-3; D not certain. Per germline, CDR1 KGHSH and CDR2 LQKENI. The CDR3 consists of 15 residues. Trimming cost V 3 bases and J 0 bases, with 9 bases left between them. CDR3 nucleotides: TGTGCCAGCTCACCCGACGGAAACTCTGGAAACACCATATATTTT. This sequence encodes CASSPDGNSGNTIYF. The full variable domain, in which reference TRBV18 and TRBJ1-3 provide the parts outside the CDR3, is NAGVMQNPRHLVRRRGQEARLRCSPMKGHSHVYWYRQLPEEGLKFMVYLQKENIIDESGMPKERFSAEFPKEGPSILRIQQVVRGDSAAYFCASSPDGNSGNTIYFGEGSWLTVV.

The rearrangement links TRBV30 to TRBJ1-1; D not certain. The germline V gene encodes CDR1 GTSNPN and CDR2 SVGIG (reference sequence). V gave up 1 base and J gave up 3 bases, with 6 bases separating them. The length of the CDR3 is 12 residues. CDR3 DNA: TGTGCCTGGAGTGCTGGGTACACTGAAGCTTTCTTT. This encodes CAWSAGYTEAFF.

The rearrangement links TRBV19 to TRBJ2-3, with TRBD1 matching over 8 bases. Germline V gives CDR1 LNHDA, CDR2 SQIVND (reference sequence). This CDR3 is built from 15 residues. Trimming at V came to 6 bases and at J to 4 bases, leaving 9 bases not matched to a gene. The CDR3 here is CASSNRGMVADTQYF. In nucleotides, the CDR3 is TGTGCCAGTAGCAACAGGGGGATGGTGGCAGATACGCAGTATTTT.

The chain combines TRBV5-1 with TRBJ2-2; 8 nucleotides align to TRBD2. The length of the CDR3 is 14 residues. V gave up 1 base and J gave up 5 bases; unmatched junction bases: 1. Germline V gene data show CDR1 as SGHRS and CDR2 as YFSETQ. The CDR3 DNA is TGCGCCAGCAGCTTGACGGGAGGGACCGGGGAGCTGTTTTTT. Its protein product is CASSLTGGTGELFF.

This clone was counted only a few times. V and J are TRBV9 and TRBJ1-1, with D hard to call. This CDR3 has 15 amino acids. CDR1 and CDR2 from the germline V gene are SGDLS and YYNGEE. Trimming stripped 0 bases from V and 0 bases from J, with 9 bases between. CDR3 DNA: TGTGCCAGCAGCGTAGTGAGCGACCTGAACACTGAAGCTTTCTTT. Translated, it gives CASSVVSDLNTEAFF.

The V gene is TRBV19, the J gene TRBJ2-2; no firm D call. The germline V gene encodes CDR1 LNHDA and CDR2 SQIVND (reference sequence). The CDR3 totals 14 residues. The V end lost 6 bases, the J end lost 2 bases, and 10 bases lay between the germline ends. The CDR3 DNA follows: TGTGCCAGTAGGCGTGGAGCTAACACCGGGGAGCTGTTTTTT. This gives the protein CASRRGANTGELFF.

This chain joins TRBV9 and TRBJ1-3; D is unresolved. The germline V gene encodes CDR1 SGDLS and CDR2 YYNGEE. V shed 0 bases and J shed 0 bases, with 10 bases lying between them. This CDR3 spans 16 amino acids. The CDR3 reads CASSVEGRSSGNTIYF. The CDR3 DNA is TGTGCCAGCAGCGTAGAGGGTCGGAGCTCTGGAAACACCATATATTTT.